This T cell receptor (beta chain) was sequenced in a study of T cell changes during pregnancy in multiple sclerosis. This CDR3 has 16 amino acids. V was shortened by 6 bases and J by 2 bases, with 19 bases between the two germline ends. Germline V gene sequence: CDR1 SNHLY, CDR2 FYNNEI. Sequencing used immunoSEQ multiplex PCR; TCRdb keeps in-frame clones, though not all of them. The sample consists of about 67,000 clones, around 93% of them appearing once. Sequenced material: peripheral blood, taken in the second trimester of pregnancy. The chain is built from TRBV2 and TRBJ1-1; D gene uncertain. This receptor was obtained from a female donor in good health, enrolled as a control in a pregnancy study. The CDR3 loop reads CASRAPEGQVNTEAFF. The CDR3 DNA is TGTGCCAGCAGGGCTCCCGAGGGTCAGGTTAACACTGAAGCTTTCTTT. The full variable domain, rest sourced from reference TRBV2 and TRBJ1-1, is EPEVTQTPSHQVTQMGQEVILRCVPISNHLYFYWYRQILGQKVEFLVSFYNNEISEKSEIFDDQFSVERPDGSNFTLKIRSTKLEDSAMYFCASRAPEGQVNTEAFFGQGTRLTVV.